This TCR beta chain derives from a study of T cell repertoires in cytomegalovirus infection. On the study more broadly: Selected CMV epitopes included recently identified HLA-C-restricted ones as well as well-studied HLA-B-restricted ones. Based on public TCR beta signatures, there were indications of CMV infection and of a matching HLA type. Study results and limitations: Summed frequency of shared TCR beta families picked out CMV carriers who also had the relevant HLA. The ex vivo response was dominated by HLA-C-restricted CMV-specific TCR beta clonotypes.

One entry per CDR3 protein, called by TCRdb with MiXCR from the reads. Seen here are fewer than 150,000 distinct CDR3 sequences, 30% to 35% observed once, and the top ten hold 41%. A note on this clonotype: The antigen is unknown.

J lost 1 base, V lost 7 bases, and 5 bases had no gene match. The CDR3 contains 16 residues. This rearrangement joins TRBV12-3 or TRBV12-4 to TRBJ2-2; 11 bases fit TRBD1. The source is a human donor in good health (CMV status not recorded). Some clones in this sample may be carry-over from other donors' samples. Source: CD8+ T cells from cultured PBMCs, taken from culture after CMV antigen stimulation. The CDR3 sequence: CASTGQGAWNTGELFF. The CDR3 region has the DNA TGTGCCAGCACCGGACAGGGGGCCTGGAACACCGGGGAGCTGTTTTTT.